A single sample gave rise to the 15 T cell receptor beta chains below, sequenced in a study of control samples from healthy donors and cancer patients. Profiling relied on immunoSEQ multiplex PCR, and the TCRdb table lists in-frame clones only, not all of them. The repertoire has roughly 370,000 clones, around nine tenths of them found once; the top ten carry more than 6%. The sample consisted of PBMCs. These receptors were obtained from a man in his forties with head and neck cancer.

The rearrangement links TRBV4-3 to TRBJ1-3; 8 bases align to TRBD1. The CDR3 has 15 amino acids. Germline CDR1 is LGHNA and CDR2 is YSLEER. Trimming cost V 0 bases and J 8 bases; bases outside gene matches: 6. This chain's CDR3 is CASSQDYRGWDTIYF. In DNA form, the CDR3 reads TGCGCCAGCAGCCAAGATTACAGGGGGTGGGACACCATATATTTT.

The count of this clone is one. The rearrangement uses TRBV11-2 and TRBJ2-2, with D perhaps given as TRBD1 or TRBD2 (6 bases each). Germline V gene data show CDR1 as SGHAT and CDR2 as FQNNGV. This CDR3 contains 14 residues. Trimming took off 0 bases at V and 6 bases at J, with 8 bases between the two ends. This CDR3 reads CASSLERGAGELFF. CDR3 DNA sequence: TGTGCCAGCAGCTTAGAAAGGGGGGCCGGGGAGCTGTTTTTT.

V gene TRBV7-9 combines with J gene TRBJ1-1; D call uncertain. The CDR3 is made up of 15 amino acids. Germline CDR1 reads SEHNR; CDR2 reads FQNEAQ (reference sequence). The V and J ends lost 1 base and 4 bases respectively, with 13 bases between them. In DNA form, the CDR3 reads TGTGCCAGCAGCTTAGAGGAGGGCTCGGGCACTGAAGCTTTCTTT. Translated, it gives CASSLEEGSGTEAFF.

Turning to this clone: Relative to the germline gene, one junction end is altered; a read error may explain this. The rearrangement uses TRBV7-7 and TRBJ2-3, with no clear D. Per the germline V gene, CDR1 is SSHAT and CDR2 is FNYEAQ (reference sequence). This CDR3 has 13 amino acids. DNA of the CDR3: TGTGCTAGCAGCTTAGTTCGCACAGATACGCAGTATTTT. As protein: CASSLVRTDTQYF.

The chain links TRBV27 to TRBJ1-5; the D gene is possibly TRBD1 (6 bases). The germline V gene has CDR1 MNHEY and CDR2 SMNVEV (reference sequence). This CDR3 region has 14 residues. The germline V and J ends were trimmed by 4 bases and 3 bases, with 10 bases remaining between them. The CDR3 bases are TGTGCCAGCAGTTCTGGGGGCGCCAATCAGCCCCAGCATTTT. Translated: CASSSGGANQPQHF.

The chain couples TRBV2 to TRBJ2-3; tentatively, D is TRBD2 (6 bases). CDR3 length: 14 amino acids. Germline V CDR1 and CDR2: SNHLY, FYNNEI. Trimming shortened V by 7 bases and J by 1 base, and 12 bases separated the two germline ends. The CDR3: CASKATGGTDTQYF. For the CDR3, the DNA is TGTGCCAGCAAGGCAACGGGAGGCACAGATACGCAGTATTTT.

This CDR3 reads CASSMGDYGEQFF. CDR3 DNA: TGTGCCAGTAGTATGGGGGACTATGGTGAGCAGTTCTTC. The chain couples TRBV19 to TRBJ2-1, with 7 bases lining up with TRBD2. Per germline, CDR1 LNHDA and CDR2 SQIVND (reference sequence). Losses at the gene ends were 3 bases for V and 9 bases for J; bases not matched to a gene: 5. The CDR3 covers 13 residues.

A single count supports this clone. Germline is not matched at one junction end, which may reflect a read error. At the DNA level, this CDR3 is encoded by other sequences in the same sample as well. The gene calls are TRBV7-2 and TRBJ1-3; unclear D gene. CDR3 length: 15 residues. Germline CDR1 and CDR2: SGHTA and FQGNSA. The CDR3 DNA follows: TGTGCCAGTAGCTTAGGACCGAACTCTGGAAACACCATATATTTT. It translates to CASSLGPNSGNTIYF.

The chain has TRBV5-1 and TRBJ1-5; TRBD1 might be the D (5 bases). V was trimmed by 4 bases and J by 3 bases, leaving 14 bases between them. CDR1 is SGHRS, CDR2 YFSETQ, per germline. CDR3 length: 15 residues. CDR3 sequence (DNA): TGCGCCAGCAGCCACGGGACGGAAGCCAATCAGCCCCAGCATTTT. Its translation: CASSHGTEANQPQHF.

The J gene is TRBJ2-5, the V gene TRBV5-5, with D perhaps TRBD2 (6 bases). CDR1 and CDR2 (germline): SGHKS, YYEKEE (reference sequence). Between the trimmed V and J ends, which lost 0 bases and 5 bases, there was a span of 17 bases. The CDR3 runs 16 residues. CDR3 region: CASSLDRLGKGETQYF. CDR3 nucleotides: TGTGCCAGCAGCTTGGATCGACTAGGGAAGGGGGAGACCCAGTACTTC.

The rearrangement links TRBV19 to TRBJ2-1; D unresolved. The germline CDR1 and CDR2 sequences are LNHDA and SQIVND (reference sequence). Trimming removed 1 base at V and 5 bases at J, with 6 bases between. The CDR3 length is 13 residues. CDR3 in amino acids: CASSIVPNNEQFF. The DNA of the CDR3 is TGTGCCAGTAGTATAGTCCCGAACAATGAGCAGTTCTTC.

The chain links TRBV19 to TRBJ1-2; 11 nucleotides agree with TRBD1. There are 15 residues in the CDR3. Germline assignment: CDR1 LNHDA and CDR2 SQIVND (reference sequence). Trimming at V came to 4 bases and at J to 4 bases, leaving 5 bases not matched to a gene. CDR3 DNA: TGTGCCAGTAGTACGGGACAGGGGGAAGGCTATGGCTACACCTTC. It encodes CASSTGQGEGYGYTF. Filled out from reference TRBV19 and TRBJ1-2, the complete variable domain reads DGGITQSPKYLFRKEGQNVTLSCEQNLNHDAMYWYRQDPGQGLRLIYYSQIVNDFQKGDIAEGYSVSREKKESFPLTVTSAQKNPTAFYLCASSTGQGEGYGYTFGSGTRLTVV.

This clone has a single count. This chain connects TRBV7-9 to TRBJ1-1; no firm D call. V lost 2 bases and J 9 bases, leaving 10 bases between the germline ends. The CDR3 has 12 amino acids. Per the germline V gene, CDR1 is SEHNR and CDR2 is FQNEAQ (reference sequence). The CDR3 DNA follows: TGTGCCAGCAGCTTACAAGGACCGAAAGCTTTCTTT. This sequence encodes CASSLQGPKAFF.

The rearrangement links TRBV24-1 to TRBJ2-1, with TRBD2 identical over 9 bases. J lost 8 bases, V lost 3 bases, and 4 bases had no gene match. The CDR3 consists of 14 residues. Germline V gene lookup returns CDR1 KGHDR and CDR2 SFDVKD. CDR3: CATSDGLAHDEQFF. The CDR3 nucleotides are TGTGCCACCAGTGATGGACTAGCGCACGATGAGCAGTTCTTC.

The chain joins TRBV27 to TRBJ1-2; tentatively, D is TRBD1 (5 bases). CDR1 is MNHEY and CDR2 is SMNVEV in the germline V gene (reference sequence). V lost 1 base and J lost 0, with 15 bases in between. The CDR3 sequence is 17 residues long. In DNA, the CDR3 is TGTGCCAGCAGTTTATATACAGGTTCTGCTTCTAACTATGGCTACACCTTC. Amino acid sequence: CASSLYTGSASNYGYTF.